These 24 T cell receptor beta chains originate from one sample sequenced in a study of shared clonotypes between healthy human individuals. TCRdb keeps only in-frame clones here, not all; method: immunoSEQ multiplex PCR. The sample has some 630,000 clones, roughly 95% seen once. The naive CD8 fraction comprised CD45RO-negative cells positively selected for CCR7 and excluded terminally differentiated effector memory CD45RA+ cells. Sequenced material: naive CD8+ T cells sorted from blood. These receptors originate from a woman aged 30 to 39 in good health.

The genes are TRBV5-4 and TRBJ2-7; a weak D match, TRBD2 (6 bases). Germline V CDR1 and CDR2: SGHNT, YYREEE (reference sequence). With 4 bases removed from V and 3 bases from J, the gap between germline ends came to 17 bases. CDR3 length: 15 residues. The CDR3 sequence is CASSPYPGANYEQYF. The CDR3 DNA reads as TGTGCCAGCAGCCCTTACCCGGGAGCCAACTACGAGCAGTACTTC.

The J gene is TRBJ2-6, the V gene TRBV27, with D maybe TRBD2 (6 bases). Germline CDR1 MNHEY, CDR2 SMNVEV (reference sequence). With 5 bases removed from V and 2 bases from J, the gap between germline ends came to 13 bases. CDR3 length: 16 residues. CDR3: CASSEGLAAGANVLTF. CDR3 DNA: TGTGCCAGCAGTGAGGGGTTAGCGGCTGGGGCCAACGTCCTGACTTTC.

The V and J genes are TRBV5-6 and TRBJ2-1; possibly TRBD2 for D (6 bases). Trimming took 4 bases from V and 4 from J, leaving 12 bases between them. Germline lookup yields CDR1 SGHDT and CDR2 YYEEEE. CDR3 length equals 14 residues. This CDR3 reads CASSRSAGYNEQFF. The CDR3 nucleotides are TGTGCCAGCAGCCGCTCGGCGGGATACAATGAGCAGTTCTTC. The full variable domain, its missing parts supplied by reference TRBV5-6 and TRBJ2-1, is DAGVTQSPTHLIKTRGQQVTLRCSPKSGHDTVSWYQQALGQGPQFIFQYYEEEERQRGNFPDRFSGHQFPNYSSELNVNALLLGDSALYLCASSRSAGYNEQFFGPGTRLTVL.

This chain joins TRBV7-6 and TRBJ2-7; possibly TRBD1 for D (6 bases). CDR3 length: 16 amino acids. V lost 4 bases, J lost 2 bases, and 18 bases lay in between. The germline V gene encodes CDR1 SGHVS and CDR2 FNYEAQ. The CDR3 DNA is TGTGCCAGCAGCTCGGTTCTTAGGGGGTTGACCTACGAGCAGTACTTC. Translated: CASSSVLRGLTYEQYF. Filled out from reference TRBV7-6 and TRBJ2-7, the complete variable domain reads GAGVSQSPRYKVTKRGQDVALRCDPISGHVSLYWYRQALGQGPEFLTYFNYEAQQDKSGLPNDRFSAERPEGSISTLTIQRTEQRDSAMYRCASSSVLRGLTYEQYFGPGTRLTVT.

The chain is built from TRBV7-9 and TRBJ2-1; 7 positions match TRBD2. Germline assignment: CDR1 SEHNR and CDR2 FQNEAQ (reference sequence). This CDR3 spans 17 amino acids. J gave up 4 bases and V 3 bases, and 12 bases lay outside the gene matches. CDR3 residues: CASSFGLGGHYYNEQFF. Here the CDR3 DNA reads TGTGCCAGCAGCTTCGGTTTGGGAGGGCACTATTACAATGAGCAGTTCTTC.

CDR3 sequence: CASSQGWGGTEAFF. CDR3 DNA sequence: TGTGCCAGCAGCCAGGGCTGGGGGGGGACTGAAGCTTTCTTT. The V and J genes are TRBV5-4 and TRBJ1-1; possibly TRBD1 for D (5 bases). The CDR3 totals 14 residues. Germline lookup yields CDR1 SGHNT and CDR2 YYREEE (reference sequence). V was clipped by 4 bases and J by 5 bases, with 15 bases between them.

The chain employs TRBV7-8 and TRBJ2-7; the D gene is possibly TRBD2 (6 bases). The CDR3 contains 16 residues. V lost 3 bases and J lost 3, with 18 bases in between. From germline, CDR1 is SGHVS and CDR2 FQNEAQ. The CDR3 DNA is TGTGCCAGCAGCTTCCCCGTGGGGGGAGCCGACTACGAGCAGTACTTC. Translation: CASSFPVGGADYEQYF.

This rearrangement joins TRBV13 to TRBJ2-1; D uncertain. Germline assignment: CDR1 PRHDT and CDR2 FYEKMQ (reference sequence). The CDR3 covers 15 residues. With 4 bases removed from V and 1 base from J, the gap between germline ends came to 11 bases. The CDR3 bases are TGTGCCAGCAGCTCAGCCGTGAGGTCCTACAATGAGCAGTTCTTC. Residues: CASSSAVRSYNEQFF.

This clone was seen once. The V call is TRBV5-6, the J call TRBJ2-1; D is ambiguous. This CDR3 region has 12 residues. Germline V gene data show CDR1 as SGHDT and CDR2 as YYEEEE. V was pared by 3 bases and J by 5 bases, with 6 bases between. CDR3 sequence (DNA): TGTGCCAGCAGCTCAGAACACAATGAGCAGTTCTTC. Translated: CASSSEHNEQFF.

The rearrangement uses TRBV27 and TRBJ1-5; TRBD1 is a possible D gene (5 bases). The CDR3 runs 15 residues. V shed 6 bases and J shed 1 base, with 13 bases lying between them. Germline CDR1 and CDR2: MNHEY and SMNVEV (reference sequence). The CDR3 DNA reads as TGTGCCAGCAGCACTACTTGGGGGAGCAATCAGCCCCAGCATTTT. It is translated as CASSTTWGSNQPQHF.

The V call is TRBV5-6, the J call TRBJ2-3, with D maybe TRBD1 (7 bases). The V end was cut by 1 base, the J end by 6 bases, with 18 bases between. Looked up from germline, CDR1 is SGHDT and CDR2 is YYEEEE. This CDR3 has 16 amino acids. As DNA, the CDR3 is TGTGCCAGCAGCTTGAGTGCGGAGGGGGCCTGGGATACGCAGTATTTT. Translated: CASSLSAEGAWDTQYF.

The CDR3 loop reads CASSLPSGASYNEQFF. The DNA of the CDR3 is TGTGCCAGCAGTTTACCTAGCGGGGCCTCCTACAATGAGCAGTTCTTC. The chain is built from TRBV28 and TRBJ2-1, with TRBD2 identical over 9 bases. The CDR3 consists of 16 residues. J lost 0 bases, V lost 2 bases, and 2 bases had no gene match. CDR1 and CDR2 (germline): MDHEN, SYDVKM.

The chain uses TRBV10-3 and TRBJ2-7, with D unclear. The V end was cut by 4 bases, the J end by 6 bases, with 7 bases between. This CDR3 region has 11 residues. Germline V gene lookup returns CDR1 ENHRY and CDR2 SYGVKD. The CDR3 nucleotides are TGTGCCATCAGTGGAGCTGCCGAGCAGTACTTC. Translated, it gives CAISGAAEQYF.

The chain employs TRBV13 and TRBJ1-1; TRBD1 matches at 12 bases. The CDR3 loop spans 13 amino acids. With 10 bases clipped from V and 8 bases from J, the junction kept 8 bases outside the gene matches. Germline lookup yields CDR1 PRHDT and CDR2 FYEKMQ (reference sequence). The CDR3 loop is CAIKGTGGSEAFF. The CDR3 DNA reads as TGTGCCATAAAAGGGACAGGGGGCTCAGAAGCTTTCTTT.

Concerning this clone itself: This sample includes further DNA sequences coding for the same CDR3. This chain joins TRBV2 and TRBJ2-7; D unclear. Per the germline V gene, CDR1 is SNHLY and CDR2 is FYNNEI. The CDR3 loop spans 13 amino acids. The V end was cut by 2 bases, the J end by 1 base, with 6 bases between. The CDR3 DNA is TGTGCCAGCAGTGAAAGCAGGTCCTACGAGCAGTACTTC. Protein sequence: CASSESRSYEQYF.

This chain uses TRBV6-1 with TRBJ2-1, with D perhaps given as TRBD1 or TRBD2 (5 bases each). Trimming cost V 10 bases and J 0 bases, with 13 bases left between them. Germline-derived CDR1 and CDR2 are MNHNS and SASEGT. The CDR3 is 14 residues long. CDR3 sequence reads: CATGEGSSYNEQFF. DNA of the CDR3: TGTGCCACAGGAGAGGGGAGCTCCTACAATGAGCAGTTCTTC.

The rearrangement links TRBV7-2 to TRBJ1-1, with D possibly matching TRBD1 (6 bases). Trimming shortened V by 5 bases and J by 6 bases, and 16 bases separated the two germline ends. There are 14 residues in the CDR3. Per the germline V gene, CDR1 is SGHTA and CDR2 is FQGNSA. CDR3 region: CASSLELGAPEAFF. The CDR3 DNA reads as TGTGCCAGCAGCCTAGAACTGGGGGCCCCTGAAGCTTTCTTT.

The V and J genes are TRBV21-1 and TRBJ2-7. TRBV21-1 is flagged as a pseudogene. The CDR3 loop spans 16 amino acids. CDR3 region: CASSKVGGRVSSEQYF. As DNA, the CDR3 is TGTGCCAGCAGCAAAGTAGGAGGCAGGGTATCGTCCGAGCAGTACTTC.

The chain has TRBV19 and TRBJ2-5; D is possibly TRBD2 (6 bases). Trimming left V 3 bases short and J 4 bases short, with 24 bases between. CDR1 is LNHDA, CDR2 SQIVND, per germline (reference sequence). CDR3 size: 18 residues. The DNA for the CDR3 is TGTGCCAGTAGTATCCCGGGGGAGAAGTCTGATCATAGAGAGACCCAGTACTTC. Its translation is CASSIPGEKSDHRETQYF.

The chain is built from TRBV19 and TRBJ2-1, with TRBD2 matching 9 bases. Germline loops: CDR1 LNHDA, CDR2 SQIVND (reference sequence). The CDR3 length is 15 residues. The J segment lost 6 bases and the V segment lost 3 bases, leaving 6 bases of the junction unmatched. CDR3 bases: TGTGCCAGTAGTATTGTGGCGGGAGGGGCCAATGAGCAGTTCTTC. Its translation is CASSIVAGGANEQFF.

The chain carries TRBV5-6 and TRBJ1-5; D is unresolved. CDR1 is SGHDT, CDR2 YYEEEE, per germline. The CDR3 is made up of 14 amino acids. V was shortened by 0 bases and J by 7 bases, with 11 bases between the two germline ends. The CDR3 nucleotides are TGTGCCAGCAGCTTGGGGGGTTTCCCACAGCCCCAGCATTTT. It encodes CASSLGGFPQPQHF.

The chain joins TRBV27 to TRBJ2-4; D gene unclear. This CDR3 has 14 amino acids. Germline V gene lookup returns CDR1 MNHEY and CDR2 SMNVEV (reference sequence). V was clipped by 3 bases and J by 2 bases, with 8 bases between them. CDR3 region: CASSFRGTKNIQYF. The CDR3 DNA follows: TGTGCCAGCAGTTTCCGAGGTACCAAAAACATTCAGTACTTC.

In its sample, this clone was seen once. The chain is built from TRBV11-2 and TRBJ2-1, with 7 nucleotides matching TRBD2. This CDR3 region has 16 residues. Looked up from germline, CDR1 is SGHAT and CDR2 is FQNNGV. V dropped 6 bases and J dropped 0; count of bases not matched to a gene: 8. This CDR3 is CASSSYRGDSYNEQFF. CDR3 coding DNA: TGTGCCAGCAGTTCTTATCGGGGGGACTCCTACAATGAGCAGTTCTTC.

V gene TRBV28 combines with J gene TRBJ2-3; 11 bases are a match to TRBD2. The CDR3 is 16 residues long. The germline gives CDR1 MDHEN, CDR2 SYDVKM. The trim removed 0 bases at V and 3 bases at J, leaving 2 bases unmatched. This CDR3 is CASSLWASGRTDTQYF. DNA for the CDR3: TGTGCCAGCAGTTTATGGGCTAGCGGGAGGACAGATACGCAGTATTTT.